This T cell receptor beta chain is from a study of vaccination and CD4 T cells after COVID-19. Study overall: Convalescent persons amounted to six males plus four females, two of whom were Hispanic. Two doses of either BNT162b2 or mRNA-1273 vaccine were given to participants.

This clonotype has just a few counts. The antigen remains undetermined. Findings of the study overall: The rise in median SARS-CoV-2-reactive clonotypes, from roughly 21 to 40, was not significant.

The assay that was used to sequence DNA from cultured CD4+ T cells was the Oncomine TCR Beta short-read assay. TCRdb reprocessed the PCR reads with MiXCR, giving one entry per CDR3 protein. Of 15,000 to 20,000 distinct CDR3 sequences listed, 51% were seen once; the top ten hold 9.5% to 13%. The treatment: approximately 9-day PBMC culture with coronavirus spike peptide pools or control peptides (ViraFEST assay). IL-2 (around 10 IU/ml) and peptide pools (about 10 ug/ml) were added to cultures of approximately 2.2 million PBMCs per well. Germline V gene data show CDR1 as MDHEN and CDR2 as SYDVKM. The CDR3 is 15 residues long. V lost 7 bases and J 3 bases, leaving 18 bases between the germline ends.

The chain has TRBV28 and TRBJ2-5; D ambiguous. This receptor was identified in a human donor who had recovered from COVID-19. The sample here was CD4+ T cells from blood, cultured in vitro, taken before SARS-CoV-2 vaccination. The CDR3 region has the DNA TGTGCCAGCATTCCCACCGACGGCGGTAAAGAGACCCAGTACTTC. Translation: CASIPTDGGKETQYF.